The rows below give T cell receptor beta chains drawn from one sample of a study of shared clonotypes between healthy human individuals. Repertoires were generated with immunoSEQ multiplex PCR, while TCRdb's copy carries only in-frame clones and drops some. The repertoire includes hundreds of thousands of clones, about 91% of them detected once, and around 24% sits in the top ten. Sequencing was done on a sample of naive CD8+ T cells sorted from blood. The receptors shown here come from a young man in good health. CDR3s include the opening cysteine and the closing phenylalanine or tryptophan. The D gene is left open where the match is weak. Clone size, where shown, is once, few, many, or a class for clones that have expanded.

d_gene | j_gene | abundance | v_gene | CDR3nt | CDR3aa
TRBD2 | TRBJ2-1 | - | TRBV13 | TGTGCCAGCAGCCTGGGACTAGCGGGATTTGAGCAGTTCTTC | CASSLGLAGFEQFF
TRBD2 | TRBJ2-3 | - | TRBV10-1 | TGCGCCAGCAGCACGACCGGGACTACAGACACAGATACGCAGTATTTT | CASSTTGTTDTDTQYF
- | TRBJ1-1 | - | TRBV28 | TGTGCCAGCAGGGACCTTCAGAACGCTGAAGCTTTCTTT | CASRDLQNAEAFF
- | TRBJ1-4 | - | TRBV2 | TGTGCCAGCAGCCGAGCAGGGGACTCTAATGAAAAACTGTTTTTT | CASSRAGDSNEKLFF
- | TRBJ2-7 | - | TRBV10-3 | TGTGCCATACGACCGAGGGCGTCCCACGAGCAGTACTTC | CAIRPRASHEQYF
- | TRBJ2-1 | - | TRBV27 | TGTGCCAGCAGTCTACTTGGTACCCGGTTCTTC | CASSLLGTRFF
- | TRBJ2-1 | - | TRBV29-1 | TGCAGCGTCCGGGACTTCACCTACAATGAGCAGTTCTTC | CSVRDFTYNEQFF
TRBD1 | TRBJ2-3 | - | TRBV19 | TGTGCCAGTAGTCCTATGGGAAACAGGGGTGATACGCAGTATTTT | CASSPMGNRGDTQYF
TRBD1 | TRBJ1-3 | once | TRBV11-2 | TGTGCCAGCAGCTCTCCGGGACAGGGTTCTGGAAACACCATATATTTT | CASSSPGQGSGNTIYF
TRBD2 | TRBJ2-2 | once | TRBV2 | TGTGCCAGCAGAAGCGGGACCGGTGGCGGGGAGCTGTTTTTT | CASRSGTGGGELFF
- | TRBJ1-1 | - | TRBV27 | TGTGCCAGCAGACTCACACAGGGAGTGAACACTGAAGCTTTCTTT | CASRLTQGVNTEAFF
TRBD1 | TRBJ1-5 | few | TRBV4-1 | TGCGCCAGCAGCCACCGACAGGGTACTCAGCCCCAGCATTTT | CASSHRQGTQPQHF
TRBD1 | TRBJ1-1 | - | TRBV29-1 | TGCAGCGTTACGGACAGGGGCGGCACTGAAGCTTTCTTT | CSVTDRGGTEAFF
- | TRBJ2-1 | once | TRBV19 | TGTGCCAGTAGTATGGATGACTACCTTTACAATGAGCAGTTCTTC | CASSMDDYLYNEQFF
- | TRBJ1-1 | - | TRBV7-9 | TGTGCCAGCAGCTCCGAGGACGGAACTGAAGCTTTCTTT | CASSSEDGTEAFF
- | TRBJ1-1 | - | TRBV4-1 | TGCGCCAGCGAAAGGGGTATGGGGAACACTGAAGCTTTCTTT | CASERGMGNTEAFF
- | TRBJ2-7 | - | TRBV7-9 | TGTGCCAGCAGCCCACAGCCGGACGCAGGGGCCGCCTTCGAGCAGTACTTC | CASSPQPDAGAAFEQYF
- | TRBJ2-7 | - | TRBV7-9 | TGTGCCAGCAGCTTCACCCCGAACCGTCGTAACTACGAGCAGTACTTC | CASSFTPNRRNYEQYF
- | TRBJ1-2 | few | TRBV7-9 | TGTGCCAGCACCGACGGAATAGATGGCTACACCTTC | CASTDGIDGYTF
- | TRBJ1-2 | - | TRBV4-1 | TGCGCCAGCAGCCAAGAGGAAGATAACTATGGCTACACCTTC | CASSQEEDNYGYTF
- | TRBJ2-2 | - | TRBV30 | TGTGCCTGGAGTGTACTCGGGTCCGGGGAGCTGTTTTTT | CAWSVLGSGELFF
- | TRBJ2-7 | - | TRBV6-1 | TGTGCCAGCAGTGGGGGGCGACTAGCAACTAGGAGCTCCTACGAGCAGTACTTC | CASSGGRLATRSSYEQYF